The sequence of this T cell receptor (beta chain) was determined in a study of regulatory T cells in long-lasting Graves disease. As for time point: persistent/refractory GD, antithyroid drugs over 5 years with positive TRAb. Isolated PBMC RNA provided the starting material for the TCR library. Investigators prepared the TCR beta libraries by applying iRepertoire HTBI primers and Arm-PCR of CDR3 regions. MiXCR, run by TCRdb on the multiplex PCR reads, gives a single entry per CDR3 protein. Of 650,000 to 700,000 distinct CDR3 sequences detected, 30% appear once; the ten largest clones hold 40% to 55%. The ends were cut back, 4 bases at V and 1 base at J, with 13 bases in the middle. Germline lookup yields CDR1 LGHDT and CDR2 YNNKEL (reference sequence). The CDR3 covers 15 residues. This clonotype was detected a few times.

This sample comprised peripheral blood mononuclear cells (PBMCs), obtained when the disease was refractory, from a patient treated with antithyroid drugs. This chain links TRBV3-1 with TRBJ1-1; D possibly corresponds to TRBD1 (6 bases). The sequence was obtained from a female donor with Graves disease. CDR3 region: CASSPLRGANTEAFF. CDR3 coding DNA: TGTGCCAGCAGCCCGCTGCGGGGGGCGAACACTGAAGCTTTCTTT. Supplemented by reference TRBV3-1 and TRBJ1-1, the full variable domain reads DTAVSQTPKYLVTQMGNDKSIKCEQNLGHDTMYWYKQDSKKFLKIMFSYNNKELIINETVPNRFSPKSPDKAHLNLHINSLELGDSAVYFCASSPLRGANTEAFFGQGTRLTVV.